The clone carrying this T cell receptor beta chain was counted only a few times. The antigen remains undetermined. 5'RACE with constant-segment primers yielded barcoded, UMI-tagged TCR alpha and TCR beta cDNA libraries. MiXCR, run by TCRdb on the 5' RACE reads, gives a single entry per CDR3 protein. In the table there are about 470,000 distinct CDR3 sequences, roughly 25% of which are singletons. The entry originates in a study of T-cell memory formation after mild COVID-19. Study context: Across donors, TCR clusters were largely donor specific.

Points from the study as a whole: CD4+ clones that contracted lay mainly in CM and EM; CD8+ ones lay in EMRA. Later expanders leaned CD4+, whereas day 15 to 85 contracting clones were balanced CD4/CD8.

The CDR3 runs 14 residues. CDR1 is MNHEY, CDR2 SVGAGI, per germline. V lost 0 bases and J lost 4, with 8 bases in between. The sequence derives from an adult woman who had mild COVID-19 (a few samples of this study predate the infection). Cell type and time point are not known. This chain joins TRBV6-5 and TRBJ2-3, with D possibly TRBD2 on 5 matching bases. Material for sequencing was PBMCs or a T cell subset sorted from them (not recorded which). The CDR3 is CASSYSGVSDTQYF. The CDR3 DNA is TGTGCCAGCAGTTACTCGGGAGTTTCAGATACGCAGTATTTT.